This TCR beta chain was documented in a study of blood T cell repertoires in COVID-19 (dated by TCRdb to between 2020 and 2021). At the level of the whole study: Collaborator samples came from the United States, Italy and Spain and covered acute and convalescent phases of COVID-19. Deeply sampled blood TCRbeta repertoires from subjects exposed to, actively infected with, or recovered from COVID-19 were included in the dataset. HLA class I and class II types, where available, came from metadata supplied by the sample provider rather than from assay-based typing. The sample metadata nearly always contained a de-identified subject ID, COVID-19 status, age in years and sex. Samples came from the ongoing ImmuneRACE study (first 160 participants) plus 1,254 subjects from 6 global collaborators. The prospective study material was composed of cDNA or gDNA derived from T cells, B-cell-depleted T cells, or PBMCs. The repertoires were made available in a free public database intended to serve as a resource for research on the immune response to SARS-CoV-2.

The cysteine opens and the phenylalanine closes a CDR3 of 15 amino acids. CDR3 DNA only is kept here, 45 bases in frame from base 1. Deletion took 8 bases off V and 2 bases off J, with a span of 16 bases between the germline ends. This clone was recorded once. Its antigen is currently not known. No per-base quality is available; no much larger clone lies one base away. Enrolling through a virtual design, the prospective study's participants ranged in age from roughly 18 to 89 years and lived across roughly 24 United States geographic areas. To assign participants to cohorts, the prospective study relied on clinical history that participants themselves reported in a screening survey and a study questionnaire. For ImmuneRACE Cohort 3, a participant was defined as recovered based on two consecutive negative NP/OP PCR tests, clearance by a healthcare professional, or resolution of symptoms. Each participant in the prospective study had whole blood, serum and a nasopharyngeal or oropharyngeal swab collected by mobile phlebotomists. Participants in the prospective study had the option to provide additional blood draws and questionnaires over an approximately 2-month period. Prospective study blood samples were shipped either frozen or at room temperature before DNA extraction.

TCRbeta CDR3 regions were amplified from genomic DNA using the immunoSEQ Assay, a bias-controlled multiplex PCR. Regarding the original processing steps: Within the assay, amplification of reference gene primers was used to estimate how many nucleated cells each sample contained. To quantify the absolute abundance of each unique TCRbeta CDR3 rearrangement, sequence reads were collapsed and filtered. For each sample, productive Simpson clonality was calculated by taking the square root of Simpson's diversity index across productive rearrangements. This immuneACCESS table, as held by TCRdb, lists in-frame sequences with V and J called but not all clones. Of the missing ones, under half trace to an unresolved V gene in checked studies; the others have no known cause. The DNA gave D and trimming, while V, J and clone size come from that table. The sample profile shows 240,000 or so clones; roughly 82% of them were found once. The ten largest clones capture around 1.9% of the sample.

Here is what the overall study found, with its caveats: Clinical and demographic metadata were provided uncurated, with the amount varying by source and participant.

The receptor was derived from a woman in her forties or fifties who had recovered from COVID-19. The sequence is built from TRBV23-1 and TRBJ1-5; TRBD1 is a possible D gene, resting on 6 matching bases. TRBV23-1 falls under the ORF class, with uncertain function. The sample was PBMCs or T cells enriched from blood (not recorded which). CDR3 sequence: CASPHGGGCNQPQHF. The DNA is as follows: TGCGCCAGCCCCCATGGGGGGGGCTGCAATCAGCCCCAGCATTTT.